These 23 T cell receptor beta chains share one sample of origin, sequenced in a study of cytomegalovirus exposure and HLA in healthy donors. 60 Vbeta and 13 Jbeta primers were used in PCR. The method was immunoSEQ multiplex PCR; TCRdb's version includes in-frame clones alone and lacks a portion of them. In the table there are roughly 100,000 clones, almost 70% of which are singletons. Sequencing was performed on PBMCs. The receptor set was obtained from a man under 40 in good health and CMV-seronegative.

This rearrangement joins TRBV7-3 to TRBJ1-1, with 7 bases lining up with TRBD1. Germline-derived CDR1 and CDR2 are SGHTA and FQGTGA. V trimming: 5 bases; J trimming: 4 bases; junction bases outside the gene matches: 7. The length of the CDR3 is 14 residues. In DNA form, the CDR3 reads TGTGCCAGCAGCACTACAGGGGCGGGCACTGAAGCTTTCTTT. Translating it yields CASSTTGAGTEAFF.

This clone has only one observation. This chain links TRBV6-6 with TRBJ1-2; 9 bases match TRBD1. Germline loops: CDR1 MNHNY, CDR2 SVGAGI (reference sequence). The CDR3 spans 13 residues. V was pared by 4 bases and J by 4 bases, with 1 base of the junction left unmatched. CDR3 region: CASSSGQGYGYTF. For the CDR3, the DNA is TGTGCCAGCAGTTCGGGACAGGGCTATGGCTACACCTTC.

The rearrangement uses TRBV4-2 and TRBJ2-4; 8 bases map to TRBD2. The trim removed 4 bases at V and 8 bases at J, leaving 10 bases unmatched. This CDR3 is built from 15 residues. The germline CDR1 and CDR2 sequences are LGHNA and YNFKEQ. The DNA for the CDR3 is TGTGCCAGCAGCCCGGGGGGGGCGGGGGGAGACATTCAGTACTTC. Protein product: CASSPGGAGGDIQYF.

The J gene is TRBJ2-5, the V gene TRBV29-1; D possibly corresponds to TRBD1 (5 bases). The J call may be mistaken, given a closer DNA end match to TRBJ2-7. From germline, CDR1 is SQVTM and CDR2 ANQGSEA. The CDR3 length is 14 residues. The CDR3 here is CSVESRTPGYEQYF. CDR3 nucleotides: TGCAGCGTAGAAAGTCGGACACCAGGGTACGAGCAGTACTTC.

The chain joins TRBV6-1 to TRBJ1-3; TRBD1 agrees at 7 bases. In germline, CDR1 is MNHNS, CDR2 SASEGT. CDR3 size: 15 residues. V lost 2 bases, J lost 2 bases, and 3 bases stayed unmatched. CDR3 residues: CASSEWRGPGNTIYF. The CDR3 nucleotides read TGTGCCAGCAGTGAATGGAGGGGGCCTGGAAACACCATATATTTT.

The chain joins TRBV30 to TRBJ2-5; D is possibly TRBD2 (5 bases). Germline V gives CDR1 GTSNPN, CDR2 SVGIG (reference sequence). V was trimmed by 2 bases and J by 2 bases, leaving 15 bases between them. The CDR3 extends over 15 amino acids. CDR3: CAWSLQMRVQETQYF. In DNA form, the CDR3 reads TGTGCCTGGAGTCTTCAGATGCGGGTTCAAGAGACCCAGTACTTC.

The chain joins TRBV29-1 to TRBJ2-6; D possibly corresponds to TRBD2 (6 bases). The V and J ends lost 3 bases and 3 bases respectively, with 15 bases between them. The CDR3 loop spans 16 amino acids. Germline V CDR1 and CDR2: SQVTM, ANQGSEA. This CDR3 is CSVDATGRGGANVLTF. The CDR3 DNA reads as TGCAGCGTTGATGCAACCGGGCGGGGTGGGGCCAACGTCCTGACTTTC. Together with reference TRBV29-1 and TRBJ2-6, the CDR3 gives the full variable domain: SAVISQKPSRDICQRGTSLTIQCQVDSQVTMMFWYRQQPGQSLTLIATANQGSEATYESGFVIDKFPISRPNLTFSTLTVSNMSPEDSSIYLCSVDATGRGGANVLTFGAGSRLTVL.

This clone was detected once. The CDR3 here is CASSLSQVIYEQYF. CDR3 DNA: TGCGCCAGCAGCCTTAGTCAGGTAATCTACGAGCAGTACTTC. The genes are TRBV5-1 and TRBJ2-7; D not resolved. The germline CDR1 and CDR2 sequences are SGHRS and YFSETQ. This CDR3 is 14 amino acids long. Trimming stripped 4 bases from V and 3 bases from J, with 14 bases between. Full variable domain (missing parts from reference TRBV5-1 and TRBJ2-7): KAGVTQTPRYLIKTRGQQVTLSCSPISGHRSVSWYQQTPGQGLQFLFEYFSETQRNKGNFPGRFSGRQFSNSRSEMNVSTLELGDSALYLCASSLSQVIYEQYFGPGTRLTVT.

This rearrangement joins TRBV19 to TRBJ1-1; D gene unclear. The CDR3 spans 13 residues. The V gene lost 6 bases and the J gene lost 5 bases, with 13 bases spanning the gap. Germline values: CDR1 LNHDA, CDR2 SQIVND (reference sequence). The CDR3 sequence: CASSGSGRTEAFF. The CDR3 DNA reads TGTGCCAGTAGCGGGAGTGGAAGGACTGAAGCTTTCTTT.

This clone was seen more than once but under ten times. V usage is TRBV27 and J usage is TRBJ1-2; TRBD1 matches 7 bases. Germline-derived CDR1 and CDR2 are MNHEY and SMNVEV (reference sequence). Unmatched junction bases numbered 4, after V lost 3 bases and J lost 3 bases. The CDR3 covers 14 residues. CDR3 protein: CASSFRGSDYGYTF. Here the CDR3 DNA reads TGTGCCAGCAGTTTCAGGGGGTCGGACTATGGCTACACCTTC.

The rearrangement links TRBV5-1 to TRBJ2-2, with 16 bases identical to TRBD2. V trimming: 4 bases; J trimming: 5 bases; junction bases outside the gene matches: 5. This CDR3 contains 17 residues. The V gene's germline CDR1 is SGHRS and CDR2 YFSETQ. CDR3 loop: CASSPGLAGGLTGELFF. The CDR3 DNA reads TGCGCCAGCAGCCCGGGACTAGCGGGAGGGCTAACCGGGGAGCTGTTTTTT.

Only one count was recorded for this clone. The V gene is TRBV19, the J gene TRBJ1-5, with 7 bases fitting TRBD1. J lost 2 bases, V lost 5 bases, and 6 bases had no gene match. The germline V gene encodes CDR1 LNHDA and CDR2 SQIVND (reference sequence). The CDR3 spans 15 residues. DNA for the CDR3: TGTGCCAGTAGTCCTTACAGGGGAGGCAATCAGCCCCAGCATTTT. The encoded protein is CASSPYRGGNQPQHF. The entire variable domain, with the rest obtained from reference TRBV19 and TRBJ1-5, is as follows: DGGITQSPKYLFRKEGQNVTLSCEQNLNHDAMYWYRQDPGQGLRLIYYSQIVNDFQKGDIAEGYSVSREKKESFPLTVTSAQKNPTAFYLCASSPYRGGNQPQHFGDGTRLSIL.

The chain uses TRBV7-3 and TRBJ2-3; D unresolved. Trimming cost V 5 bases and J 3 bases, with 15 bases left between them. This CDR3 is 15 amino acids long. CDR1 and CDR2 from the germline V gene are SGHTA and FQGTGA. CDR3 sequence: CASSPRRSGTDTQYF. In DNA form, the CDR3 reads TGTGCCAGCAGCCCCCGCCGATCGGGTACAGATACGCAGTATTTT.

CDR3 protein: CASSFGTGTTGELFF. In DNA form, the CDR3 reads TGTGCCAGCAGTTTCGGGACAGGGACCACCGGGGAGCTGTTTTTT. This chain uses TRBV5-4 with TRBJ2-2, with 9 bases lining up with TRBD1. The CDR3 runs 15 residues. With V trimmed by 5 bases and J by 4 bases, 6 bases remained unmatched. Germline CDR1 SGHNT, CDR2 YYREEE (reference sequence).

CDR3: CASNVIRDSGAEQYF. CDR3 DNA sequence: TGTGCCAGCAATGTTATCCGGGACAGTGGTGCCGAGCAGTACTTC. The rearrangement joins TRBV27 to TRBJ2-7, with TRBD1 matching over 7 bases. This CDR3 is built from 15 residues. Looked up from germline, CDR1 is MNHEY and CDR2 is SMNVEV (reference sequence). With 7 bases clipped from V and 6 bases from J, the junction kept 15 bases outside the gene matches.

The chain couples TRBV5-5 to TRBJ2-5, with no clear D. Germline V lookup: CDR1 SGHKS, CDR2 YYEKEE (reference sequence). The CDR3 is 12 amino acids. The germline V and J ends were trimmed by 0 bases and 5 bases, with 5 bases remaining between them. The CDR3 region has the DNA TGTGCCAGCAGCTTGGTAGTCGAGACCCAGTACTTC. As protein: CASSLVVETQYF.

The rearrangement joins TRBV5-4 to TRBJ2-1; D is uncertain. The CDR3 length is 14 residues. With 1 base removed from V and 4 bases from J, the gap between germline ends came to 9 bases. Germline CDR1 reads SGHNT; CDR2 reads YYREEE (reference sequence). DNA for the CDR3: TGTGCCAGCAGCTTGAACACAGAATACAATGAGCAGTTCTTC. This encodes CASSLNTEYNEQFF.

This clone occurred a few times. This chain joins TRBV29-1 and TRBJ2-2, with TRBD1 as a possible D gene (5 bases). This CDR3 region has 13 residues. CDR1 SQVTM and CDR2 ANQGSEA come from the germline V gene. This CDR3 reads CSEQVPMVGELFF. The CDR3 DNA sequence: TGCAGTGAACAGGTCCCTATGGTCGGGGAGCTGTTTTTT.

The chain recombines TRBV7-2 with TRBJ1-2; 8 nucleotides align to TRBD1. The CDR3 is made up of 16 amino acids. With 4 bases clipped from V and 5 bases from J, the junction kept 12 bases outside the gene matches. Germline V gene sequence: CDR1 SGHTA, CDR2 FQGNSA. The CDR3 bases are TGTGCCAGCAGCTCCCAAGCAGGGGGCCAGGGGTATGGCTACACCTTC. Its translation: CASSSQAGGQGYGYTF.

The chain joins TRBV11-3 to TRBJ2-1; perhaps TRBD2 as D (6 bases). Trimming took off 3 bases at V and 0 bases at J, with 9 bases between the two ends. The germline V gene has CDR1 SGHNT and CDR2 YENEEA. The CDR3 consists of 15 residues. The CDR3 region has the DNA TGTGCCAGCAGCTTTAGCGGAGGCTCCTACAATGAGCAGTTCTTC. Amino acids: CASSFSGGSYNEQFF.

The V and J genes are TRBV6-5 and TRBJ1-2; weak D call: TRBD1 (5 bases). Trimming took 6 bases from V and 2 from J, leaving 10 bases between them. The CDR3 runs 13 residues. CDR1 is MNHEY and CDR2 is SVGAGI in the germline V gene. In nucleotides, the CDR3 is TGTGCCAGCAGCAGGCAGGGAAACTATGGCTACACCTTC. It is translated as CASSRQGNYGYTF.

V gene TRBV2 combines with J gene TRBJ2-3; D is uncertain. Deletions cut 7 bases from V and 1 base from J, with 6 bases between. This CDR3 has 12 residues. Germline V gene lookup returns CDR1 SNHLY and CDR2 FYNNEI. CDR3 DNA sequence: TGTGCCAGCAACATTGGCACAGATACGCAGTATTTT. Residues: CASNIGTDTQYF.

CDR3 sequence (DNA): TGTGCCAGCAGCTTAACAGGGATGGCCTACAATGAGCAGTTCTTC. As protein: CASSLTGMAYNEQFF. The chain links TRBV11-3 to TRBJ2-1; a weak D match, TRBD1 (6 bases). The CDR3 totals 15 residues. Germline-derived CDR1 and CDR2 are SGHNT and YENEEA. V lost 2 bases and J lost 2, with 10 bases in between.